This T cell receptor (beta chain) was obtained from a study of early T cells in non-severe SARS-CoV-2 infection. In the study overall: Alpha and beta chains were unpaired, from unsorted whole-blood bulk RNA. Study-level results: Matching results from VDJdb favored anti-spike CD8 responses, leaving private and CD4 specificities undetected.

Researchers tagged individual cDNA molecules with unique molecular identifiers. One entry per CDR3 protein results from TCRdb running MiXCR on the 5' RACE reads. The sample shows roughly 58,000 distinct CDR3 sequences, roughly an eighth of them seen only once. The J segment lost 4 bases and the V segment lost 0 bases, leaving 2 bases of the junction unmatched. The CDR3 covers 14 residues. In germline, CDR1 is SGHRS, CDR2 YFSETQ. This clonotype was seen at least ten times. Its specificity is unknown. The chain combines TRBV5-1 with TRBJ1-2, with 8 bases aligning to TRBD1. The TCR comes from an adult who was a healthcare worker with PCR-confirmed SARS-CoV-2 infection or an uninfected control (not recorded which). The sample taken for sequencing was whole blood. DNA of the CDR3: TGCGCCAGCAGCTTGGATGGGACAGGCTATGGCTACACCTTC. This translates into CASSLDGTGYGYTF.